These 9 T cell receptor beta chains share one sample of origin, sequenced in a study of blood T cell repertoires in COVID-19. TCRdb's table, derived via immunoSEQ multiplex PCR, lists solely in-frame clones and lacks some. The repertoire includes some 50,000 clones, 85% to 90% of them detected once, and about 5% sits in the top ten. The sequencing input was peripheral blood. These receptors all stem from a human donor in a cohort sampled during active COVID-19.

The chain's CDR3 is CASSPQQGAFVETQYF. In nucleotides, the CDR3 is TGCGCCAGCAGTCCTCAACAGGGGGCGTTCGTAGAGACCCAGTACTTC. The chain has TRBV5-1 and TRBJ2-5; 9 bases align to TRBD1. Trimming cost V 5 bases and J 4 bases; bases outside gene matches: 12. The germline CDR1 and CDR2 sequences are SGHRS and YFSETQ. CDR3 length equals 16 residues. Combining the CDR3 with reference TRBV5-1 and TRBJ2-5 gives the whole variable domain KAGVTQTPRYLIKTRGQQVTLSCSPISGHRSVSWYQQTPGQGLQFLFEYFSETQRNKGNFPGRFSGRQFSNSRSEMNVSTLELGDSALYLCASSPQQGAFVETQYFGPGTRLLVL.

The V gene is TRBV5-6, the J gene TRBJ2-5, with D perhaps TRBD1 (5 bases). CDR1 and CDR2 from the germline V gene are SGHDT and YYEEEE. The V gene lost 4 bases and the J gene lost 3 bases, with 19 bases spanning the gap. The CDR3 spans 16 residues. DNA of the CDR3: TGTGCCAGCAGCCTAGAAATCCAGGGTTTCGAAGAGACCCAGTACTTC. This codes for CASSLEIQGFEETQYF.

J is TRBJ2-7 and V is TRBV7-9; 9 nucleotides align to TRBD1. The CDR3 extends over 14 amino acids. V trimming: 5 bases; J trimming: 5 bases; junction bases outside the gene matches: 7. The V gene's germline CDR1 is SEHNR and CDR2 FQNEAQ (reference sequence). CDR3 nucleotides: TGTGCCAGCAGCGCGGACAGGGGTCCCGACGAGCAGTACTTC. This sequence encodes CASSADRGPDEQYF.

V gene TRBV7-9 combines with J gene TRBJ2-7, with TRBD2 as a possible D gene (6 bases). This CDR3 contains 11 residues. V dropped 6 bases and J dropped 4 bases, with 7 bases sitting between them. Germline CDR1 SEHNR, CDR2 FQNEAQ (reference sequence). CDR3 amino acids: CASRGGYEQYF. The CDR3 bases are TGTGCCAGCAGGGGGGGATACGAGCAGTACTTC. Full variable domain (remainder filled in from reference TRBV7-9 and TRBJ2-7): DTGVSQNPRHKITKRGQNVTFRCDPISEHNRLYWYRQTLGQGPEFLTYFQNEAQLEKSRLLSDRFSAERPKGSFSTLEIQRTEQGDSAMYLCASRGGYEQYFGPGTRLTVT.

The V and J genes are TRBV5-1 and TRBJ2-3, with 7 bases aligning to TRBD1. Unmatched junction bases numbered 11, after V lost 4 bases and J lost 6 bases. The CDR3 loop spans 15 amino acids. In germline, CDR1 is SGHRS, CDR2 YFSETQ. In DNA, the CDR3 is TGCGCCAGCAGCGGCAAGACAGGGTTAGCGGATACGCAGTATTTT. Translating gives CASSGKTGLADTQYF.

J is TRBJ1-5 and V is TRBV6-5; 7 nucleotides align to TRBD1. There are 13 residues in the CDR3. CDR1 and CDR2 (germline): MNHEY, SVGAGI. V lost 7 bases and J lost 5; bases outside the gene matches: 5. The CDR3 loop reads CASKIQGHQPQHF. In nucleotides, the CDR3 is TGTGCCAGCAAAATACAGGGGCATCAGCCCCAGCATTTT.

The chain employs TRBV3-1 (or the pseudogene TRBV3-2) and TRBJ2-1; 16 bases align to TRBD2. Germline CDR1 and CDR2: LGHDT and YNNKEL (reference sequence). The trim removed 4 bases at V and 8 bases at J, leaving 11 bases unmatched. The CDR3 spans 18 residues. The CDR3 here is CASSRTGLAGGRFDEQFF. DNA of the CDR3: TGTGCCAGCAGCCGTACGGGACTAGCGGGAGGGCGGTTCGATGAGCAGTTCTTC.

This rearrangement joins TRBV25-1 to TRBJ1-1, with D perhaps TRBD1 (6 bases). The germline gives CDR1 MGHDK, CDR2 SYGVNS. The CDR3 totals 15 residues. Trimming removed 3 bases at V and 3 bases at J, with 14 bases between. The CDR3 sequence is CASSEVTGKHTEAFF. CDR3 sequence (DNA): TGTGCCAGCAGTGAGGTGACAGGAAAGCACACTGAAGCTTTCTTT.

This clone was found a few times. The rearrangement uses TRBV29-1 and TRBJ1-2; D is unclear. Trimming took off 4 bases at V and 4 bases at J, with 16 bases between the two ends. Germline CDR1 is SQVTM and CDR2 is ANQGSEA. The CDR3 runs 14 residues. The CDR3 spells CSVGGGGLGYGYTF. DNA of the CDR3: TGCAGCGTTGGAGGTGGCGGGTTGGGCTATGGCTACACCTTC.